The clone carrying this T cell receptor (beta chain) was recorded once. Its antigen is not known. The PCR had 60 Vbeta and 13 Jbeta primers. Sequencing was performed with immunoSEQ multiplex PCR; in TCRdb, only in-frame clones are kept and a portion is missing. The sample gives approximately 59,000 clones, about 63% of which show up once; less than 20% is in the top ten. The donors were healthy bone marrow donors. Per the germline V gene, CDR1 is MNHNS and CDR2 is SASEGT. The CDR3 is 15 amino acids. The junction had 7 bases not matched to a gene; V was cut back by 5 bases and J by 6 bases. This entry comes from a study of cytomegalovirus exposure and HLA in healthy donors. Study-level results: When a later analysis was performed, an Asian-associated ancestry cluster reportedly had fewer N-insertions than the approximately 700-donor mean.

The V call is TRBV6-1, the J call TRBJ2-1, with TRBD2 matching 10 bases. This TCR was sampled from a man in his forties in good health and CMV-seropositive. The sequencing sample was made of PBMCs. The CDR3 sequence: CASSSSGGAFNEQFF. CDR3 nucleotide sequence: TGTGCCAGCAGTTCGAGCGGGGGGGCTTTCAATGAGCAGTTCTTC.